A single sample is the source of the 24 T cell receptor beta chains below, sequenced in a study of graft-versus-host responses after intestinal transplantation listed by TCRdb under 2021. Library preparation employed the immunoSEQ multiplex PCR assay. Held by TCRdb, this immuneACCESS table contains in-frame sequences only and omits some clones. Under half of the omission traces to an unresolved V gene where checked; the cause of the rest is unknown. This sample is represented by 13,000 to 15,000 clones; 55% to 75% of them were singletons. 20% to 30% of the sample rests with the top ten. Intraepithelial and lamina propria lymphocytes were isolated from graft specimens using dithiothreitol, EDTA incubations and collagenase D digestion. Sequenced here: ileum tissue, sampled just over 700 days after intestinal transplantation. The origin of the receptors is a human patient who received an intestinal transplant, so some T cells may come from the graft donor.

The count of this clone is one. A much larger clone sits a single nucleotide away, making a read error possible. The gene calls are TRBV6-6 and TRBJ2-2; 8 positions agree with TRBD2. The CDR3 extends over 13 amino acids. Germline assignment: CDR1 MNHNY and CDR2 SVGAGI (reference sequence). The CDR3 protein is CASSYSDSGGLFF. CDR3 sequence (DNA): TGTGCCAGCAGTTACTCTGACAGCGGGGGGCTGTTTTTT.

About this clone itself: A much larger clone differs by one base, so this may be a read error. The CDR3 here is CASSGTSGSTDTQYF. CDR3 coding DNA: TGCGCCAGCAGTGGGACTAGCGGGAGCACAGATACGCAGTATTTT. The V gene is TRBV10-1, the J gene TRBJ2-3, with 11 bases lining up with TRBD2. J lost 0 bases, V lost 4 bases, and 0 bases had no gene match. Germline V gene lookup returns CDR1 WNHNN and CDR2 SYGVQD (reference sequence). The CDR3 has 15 residues.

The chain carries TRBV30 and TRBJ1-3, with D unclear. The germline V gene encodes CDR1 GTSNPN and CDR2 SVGIG (reference sequence). V dropped 0 bases and J dropped 3 bases, with 9 bases sitting between them. This CDR3 spans 14 amino acids. The CDR3 here is CAWSVSKIGNTIYF. The DNA for the CDR3 is TGTGCCTGGAGTGTTTCGAAAATTGGAAACACCATATATTTT.

The chain recombines TRBV5-6 with TRBJ2-1; maybe TRBD1 (6 bases). From germline, CDR1 is SGHDT and CDR2 YYEEEE. V dropped 0 bases and J dropped 15 bases, with 16 bases sitting between them. The CDR3 loop spans 13 amino acids. CDR3 sequence (DNA): TGTGCCAGCAGCTTGGCGCTGGGGGCAGGTCTGTTCTTC. Encoded protein: CASSLALGAGLFF.

The J gene is TRBJ1-1, the V gene TRBV4-3, with a tentative D call TRBD1 (5 bases). This CDR3 comprises 19 residues. CDR1 and CDR2 from the germline V gene are LGHNA and YSLEER. Trimming stripped 1 base from V and 0 bases from J, with 21 bases between. The DNA of the CDR3 is TGCGCCAGCAGCCAAGTATTTGTCAGGCCGGGACCAATGAACACTGAAGCTTTCTTT. This translates into CASSQVFVRPGPMNTEAFF.

This clone was counted only a few times. The V and J genes are TRBV7-9 and TRBJ1-2; 8 bases map to TRBD1. This CDR3 region has 15 residues. CDR1 and CDR2 (germline): SEHNR, FQNEAQ (reference sequence). Trimming at V came to 1 base and at J to 0 bases, leaving 1 base not matched to a gene. The CDR3 DNA is TGTGCCAGCAGCTTAGGGGACAGGACTAACTATGGCTACACCTTC. It codes for CASSLGDRTNYGYTF.

This clone was observed a few times. This chain links TRBV7-9 with TRBJ1-2; D unresolved. Germline V gene data show CDR1 as SEHNR and CDR2 as FQNEAQ (reference sequence). CDR3 length: 14 amino acids. V was clipped by 6 bases and J by 4 bases, with 15 bases between them. CDR3 amino acids: CASSPGPDFYGYTF. The CDR3 region has the DNA TGTGCCAGCAGTCCGGGCCCTGACTTCTATGGCTACACCTTC.

The chain joins TRBV5-1 to TRBJ2-3, with D possibly TRBD1 on 5 matching bases. Trimming removed 0 bases from V and 5 bases from J, with 10 bases in between. Germline V lookup: CDR1 SGHRS, CDR2 YFSETQ. This CDR3 has 14 amino acids. CDR3 nucleotides: TGCGCCAGCAGCTTGGCCAGGGAAGGAGATACGCAGTATTTT. Its translation is CASSLAREGDTQYF. The full variable domain, with the rest looked up from reference TRBV5-1 and TRBJ2-3, is KAGVTQTPRYLIKTRGQQVTLSCSPISGHRSVSWYQQTPGQGLQFLFEYFSETQRNKGNFPGRFSGRQFSNSRSEMNVSTLELGDSALYLCASSLAREGDTQYFGPGTRLTVL.

The chain employs TRBV2 and TRBJ2-1; no clear D. Germline V gene sequence: CDR1 SNHLY, CDR2 FYNNEI. The length of the CDR3 is 11 residues. Trimming took off 5 bases at V and 2 bases at J, with 1 base between the two ends. The CDR3 nucleotides are TGTGCCAGCAGTACCTACAATGAGCAGTTCTTC. It specifies CASSTYNEQFF.

The V and J genes are TRBV5-4 and TRBJ2-7, with D tentatively TRBD1 or TRBD2 (5 bases each). The CDR3 has 12 amino acids. The V end lost 4 bases, the J end lost 9 bases, and 14 bases lay between the germline ends. Germline CDR1 reads SGHNT; CDR2 reads YYREEE (reference sequence). CDR3 in amino acids: CASSLTPGRQYF. The CDR3 nucleotides are TGTGCCAGCAGCCTGACTCCGGGACGGCAGTACTTC.

The rearrangement joins TRBV28 to TRBJ1-6, with TRBD1 as a possible D gene (5 bases). Between the trimmed V and J ends, which lost 2 bases and 7 bases, there was a span of 12 bases. The CDR3 spans 15 residues. CDR1 and CDR2 (germline): MDHEN, SYDVKM. The CDR3 DNA reads as TGTGCCAGCAGTTTACGGGGTAGGGACAATTCACCCCTCCACTTT. This codes for CASSLRGRDNSPLHF.

The V call is TRBV11-2, the J call TRBJ2-1; a possible D gene is TRBD1 (6 bases). V lost 5 bases and J 2 bases, leaving 16 bases between the germline ends. CDR3 length: 16 amino acids. Germline assignment: CDR1 SGHAT and CDR2 FQNNGV. The chain's CDR3 is CASSLVGRDTYNEQFF. The DNA of the CDR3 is TGTGCCAGCAGCCTGGTTGGCAGGGACACCTACAATGAGCAGTTCTTC.

This chain joins TRBV23-1 and TRBJ2-1, with TRBD1 as a possible D gene (6 bases). TRBV23-1 has ORF status, its function being uncertain. This CDR3 is built from 16 residues. The ends were cut back, 0 bases at V and 7 bases at J, with 16 bases in the middle. The DNA for the CDR3 is TGCGCCAGCAGTCAATCGTTCACAGGGCGGCAAAATGAGCAGTTCTTC. It encodes CASSQSFTGRQNEQFF.

V and J are TRBV30 and TRBJ2-3; TRBD2 matches 10 bases. V gave up 5 bases and J gave up 4 bases; unmatched junction bases: 3. From germline, CDR1 is GTSNPN and CDR2 SVGIG (reference sequence). The CDR3 runs 13 residues. CDR3: CAWGLAGADTQYF. CDR3 coding DNA: TGTGCCTGGGGTCTAGCGGGAGCAGATACGCAGTATTTT.

The rearrangement uses TRBV7-2 and TRBJ2-6; D gene uncertain. The germline CDR1 and CDR2 sequences are SGHTA and FQGNSA. This CDR3 comprises 15 residues. V was cut by 5 bases and J by 0 bases, with 8 bases left in between. The CDR3 loop is CASSIDNSGANVLTF. In DNA, the CDR3 is TGTGCCAGCAGCATCGACAACTCTGGGGCCAACGTCCTGACTTTC.

As to this clone: The germline gene is not matched at one end of the junction; a read error may be the cause. The CDR3 here is CANSFGDYGYTF. The CDR3 coding sequence is TGCGCCAACAGCTTCGGGGACTATGGCTACACCTTC. The rearrangement joins TRBV5-1 to TRBJ1-2; no reliable D call. The CDR3 has 12 residues. Germline V gives CDR1 SGHRS, CDR2 YFSETQ.

This sequence joins TRBV5-4 and TRBJ1-1; tentatively, D is TRBD1 (5 bases). V was cut by 5 bases and J by 4 bases, with 18 bases left in between. Germline lookup yields CDR1 SGHNT and CDR2 YYREEE (reference sequence). The CDR3 length is 15 residues. The DNA for the CDR3 is TGTGCCAGCAGACCCCGGGGGGTAAGCGGCACTGAAGCTTTCTTT. It specifies CASRPRGVSGTEAFF.

The chain has TRBV6-1 and TRBJ1-1; perhaps TRBD1 as D (6 bases). V lost 7 bases and J lost 7, with 19 bases in between. Germline loops: CDR1 MNHNS, CDR2 SASEGT. The CDR3 is made up of 14 amino acids. The CDR3 sequence: CASNPDRRWGEAFF. The CDR3 DNA is TGTGCCAGCAACCCGGACAGAAGATGGGGTGAAGCTTTCTTT.

The chain carries TRBV29-1 and TRBJ2-7; 11 bases are a match to TRBD2. Germline loops: CDR1 SQVTM, CDR2 ANQGSEA. CDR3 length: 17 residues. The J segment lost 0 bases and the V segment lost 4 bases, leaving 11 bases of the junction unmatched. The CDR3 is CSVAEVRGLAASYEQYF. CDR3 in DNA: TGCAGCGTTGCTGAAGTAAGGGGACTAGCGGCCTCCTACGAGCAGTACTTC.

The V gene is TRBV13, the J gene TRBJ1-3; D unclear. The ends were cut back, 4 bases at V and 1 base at J, with 8 bases in the middle. The length of the CDR3 is 14 residues. CDR1 and CDR2 (germline): PRHDT, FYEKMQ (reference sequence). CDR3 sequence: CASSSGASGNTIYF. CDR3 sequence (DNA): TGTGCCAGCAGCTCGGGAGCTTCTGGAAACACCATATATTTT.

This chain links TRBV4-3 with TRBJ2-2, with 9 bases that match TRBD1. The CDR3 sequence is 18 residues long. Trimming at V came to 2 bases and at J to 6 bases, leaving 13 bases not matched to a gene. Germline CDR1 reads LGHNA; CDR2 reads YSLEER. Written as DNA, the CDR3 is TGCGCCAGCAGCCAATTTTTTGGCCGGGACAGGGACGCCGGGGAGCTGTTTTTT. Amino acids: CASSQFFGRDRDAGELFF.

Here the CDR3 DNA reads TGCGCCAGCAGCCAAGGGCTCCCGGGACAGGGATCCTACGAGCAGTACTTC. Translation: CASSQGLPGQGSYEQYF. This rearrangement joins TRBV4-1 to TRBJ2-7; 9 bases line up with TRBD1. The V gene's germline CDR1 is MGHRA and CDR2 YSYEKL. Unmatched junction bases numbered 8, after V lost 1 base and J lost 1 base. The CDR3 runs to 17 residues.

This clone was picked up one time. V gene TRBV5-1 combines with J gene TRBJ2-5, with 7 positions matching TRBD1. The J call is uncertain, as TRBJ2-7 better fits the DNA end. CDR1 SGHRS and CDR2 YFSETQ come from the germline V gene. CDR3 length equals 15 residues. The CDR3, as DNA: TGCGCCAGCAGCTTGGGACAGGGCATCGACTACGAGCAGTACTTC. This codes for CASSLGQGIDYEQYF.

There are a few counts of this clone. V and J are TRBV25-1 and TRBJ2-5; perhaps TRBD1 as D (6 bases). The J call is doubtful: the DNA matches TRBJ2-7 better. Germline loops: CDR1 MGHDK, CDR2 SYGVNS. The CDR3 totals 15 residues. The CDR3 sequence is CASSESRPYRVEQYF. For the CDR3, the DNA is TGTGCCAGCAGTGAATCAAGGCCCTACAGGGTCGAGCAGTACTTC.